This T cell receptor beta chain was identified in a study of blood T cell repertoires in COVID-19. The table came from immunoSEQ multiplex PCR; TCRdb's copy has only in-frame clones and leaves some out. Found here are hundreds of thousands of clones, 89% of them singletons; the top ten hold approximately 8.8%. The receptor was isolated from a woman between 35 and 50 years old who had recovered from COVID-19. Material for sequencing was PBMCs or T cells enriched from blood (not recorded which).

The DNA for the CDR3 is TGTGCCACCAGTGATTTGGCTTTTAACAGGGCTACGAGCACAGATACGCAGTATTTT. This codes for CATSDLAFNRATSTDTQYF. This chain links TRBV24-1 with TRBJ2-3, with TRBD1 as a possible D gene (6 bases). The CDR3 totals 19 residues. CDR1 and CDR2 from the germline V gene are KGHDR and SFDVKD. Trimming stripped 0 bases from V and 0 bases from J, with 18 bases between.